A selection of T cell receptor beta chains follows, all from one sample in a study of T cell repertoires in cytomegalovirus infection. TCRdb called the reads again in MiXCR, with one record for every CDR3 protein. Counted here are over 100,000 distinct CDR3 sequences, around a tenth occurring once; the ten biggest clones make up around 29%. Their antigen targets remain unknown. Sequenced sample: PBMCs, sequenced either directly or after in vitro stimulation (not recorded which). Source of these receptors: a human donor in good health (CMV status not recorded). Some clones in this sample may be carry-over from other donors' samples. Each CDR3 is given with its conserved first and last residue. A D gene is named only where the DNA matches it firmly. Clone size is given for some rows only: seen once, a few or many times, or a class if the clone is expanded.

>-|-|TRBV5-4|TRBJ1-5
TGTGCCAGCAGCTTGGACGTTAACCAGCCCCAGCATTTT
CASSLDVNQPQHF
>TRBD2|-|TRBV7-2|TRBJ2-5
TGTGCCAGCAGCTTAAATCTAGCGGGAAAGGAGACCCAGTACTTC
CASSLNLAGKETQYF
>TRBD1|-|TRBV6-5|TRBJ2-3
TGTGCCAGCAGTTACGACACAGGGGGACTTCGGGATACGCAGTATTTT
CASSYDTGGLRDTQYF
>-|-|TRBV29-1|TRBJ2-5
TGCAGCGTCGTAGCGGAGACTCAAGAGACCCAGTACTTC
CSVVAETQETQYF
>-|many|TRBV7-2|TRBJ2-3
TGTGCCAGCAGCGTCTACGGAGGGCAAAGCACAGATACGCAGTATTTT
CASSVYGGQSTDTQYF
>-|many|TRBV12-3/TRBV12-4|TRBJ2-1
TGTGCCAGCAGTGGTGGGATAGAAGCCTACACCTACAATGAGCAGTTCTTC
CASSGGIEAYTYNEQFF
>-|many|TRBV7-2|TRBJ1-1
TGTGCCAGCAGCTTAATTGAGTGGGTGGGAGCTTTCTTT
CASSLIEWVGAFF
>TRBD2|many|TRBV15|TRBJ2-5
TGTGCCACCAGCAGAGATAGGATAGCGGGAGGCCCCCAAGAGACCCAGTACTTC
CATSRDRIAGGPQETQYF
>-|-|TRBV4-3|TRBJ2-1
TGCGCCAGCAGCCATAATAGTGGGTTGGGAAGCAATGAGCAGTTCTTC
CASSHNSGLGSNEQFF
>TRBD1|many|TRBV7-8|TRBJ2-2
TGTGCCAGCAGCGCGCAGGGGGCGGGGACCGGGGAGCTGTTTTTT
CASSAQGAGTGELFF
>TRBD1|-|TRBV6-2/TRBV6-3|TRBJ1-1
TGTGCCAGCAGCTCAGGGGGCCGGGTCCCCAACACTGAAGCTTTCTTT
CASSSGGRVPNTEAFF
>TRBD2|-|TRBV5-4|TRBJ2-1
TGTGCCAGCAGCTTGCCGGCTAGCGGGAGGGTAGATGAGCAGTTCTTC
CASSLPASGRVDEQFF
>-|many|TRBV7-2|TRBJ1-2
TGTGCCAGCAGCCACCGGTCAACCTTTGATAACTATGGCTACACCTTC
CASSHRSTFDNYGYTF
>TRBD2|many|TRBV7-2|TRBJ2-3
TGTGCCAGCAGCTTAGGACTAGCGGGATACACAGATACGCAGTATTTT
CASSLGLAGYTDTQYF
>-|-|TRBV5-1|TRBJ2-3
TGCGCCAGCAGGGAAGGCGCAGATACGCAGTATTTT
CASREGADTQYF
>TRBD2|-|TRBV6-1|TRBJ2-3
TGTGCCAGCAGTGAATGGGGCGGGAGTCCGACAGATACGCAGTATTTT
CASSEWGGSPTDTQYF
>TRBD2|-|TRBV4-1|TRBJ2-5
TGCGCCAGCAGCCCCCTCCCGGGGCTAGCGGGGAAAGAGACCCAGTACTTC
CASSPLPGLAGKETQYF
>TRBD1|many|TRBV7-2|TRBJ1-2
TGTGCCAGCAGCTCAACGGGACAGTTTGGCTACACCTTC
CASSSTGQFGYTF
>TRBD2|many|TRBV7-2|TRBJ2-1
TGTGCCAGCAGCCAGAGCGGGATCTCCTACAATGAGCAGTTCTTC
CASSQSGISYNEQFF
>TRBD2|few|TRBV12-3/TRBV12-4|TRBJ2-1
TGTGCCAGCAGTTTCGGGACTAGCGGGACTTACAATGAGCAGTTCTTC
CASSFGTSGTYNEQFF
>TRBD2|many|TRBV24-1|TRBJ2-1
TGTGCCCCGTCCCCACCTCAAGACGCCCGGACTAGCGGGAAGACCTACAATGAGCAGTTCTTC
CAPSPPQDARTSGKTYNEQFF
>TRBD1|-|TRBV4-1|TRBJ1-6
TGCGCCAGCAGCCAAGGGACAGGGGTGAGTTCACCCCTCCACTTT
CASSQGTGVSSPLHF
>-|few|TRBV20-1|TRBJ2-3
TGCAGTGCCCCCCGACAGGTCTTGAACACAGATACGCAGTATTTT
CSAPRQVLNTDTQYF
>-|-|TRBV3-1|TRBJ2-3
TGTGCCAGCAGCCAAGAAAAGATAGGTACGCAGTATTTT
CASSQEKIGTQYF
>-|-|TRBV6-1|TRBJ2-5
TGTGCCAGCACCCGCACAGGGCACAAACAAGAGACCCAGTACTTC
CASTRTGHKQETQYF
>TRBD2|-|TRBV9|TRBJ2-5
TGTGCCAGCAGCGTAGGCCCTGCTAGCGGGAGGGCCCAAGAGACCCAGTACTTC
CASSVGPASGRAQETQYF
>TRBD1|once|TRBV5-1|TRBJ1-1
TGCGCCAGCAGCTTGAGGCCGACAGGGCCCGCTGAAGCTTTCTTT
CASSLRPTGPAEAFF
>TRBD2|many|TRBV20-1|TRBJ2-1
TGCAGTGCAAAAACTAGCGGGGGATCCTACAATGAGCAGTTCTTC
CSAKTSGGSYNEQFF
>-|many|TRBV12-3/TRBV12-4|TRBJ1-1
TGTGCCAGCAGTTTAGCCGGGGAGCTTTTGACTGAAGCTTTCTTT
CASSLAGELLTEAFF
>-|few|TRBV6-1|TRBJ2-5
TGTGCCAGCAGTGAACTAGGGGGGCCGGAGACCCAGTACTTC
CASSELGGPETQYF
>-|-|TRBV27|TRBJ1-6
TGTGCCAGCAGTTTAGGTCTCTGGGAATCACCCCTCCACTTT
CASSLGLWESPLHF
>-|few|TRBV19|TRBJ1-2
TGTGCCAGTAATCTAAACAGGGTCTCGTCCTATGGCTACACCTTC
CASNLNRVSSYGYTF
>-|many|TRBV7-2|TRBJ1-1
TGTGCCAGCAAATCTCAGCGAAACACTGAAGCTTTCTTT
CASKSQRNTEAFF
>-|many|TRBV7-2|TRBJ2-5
TGTGCCAGCAGCTTTTATGGGATTGGGGAGACCCAGTACTTC
CASSFYGIGETQYF
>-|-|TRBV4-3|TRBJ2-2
TGCGCCAGCAGCACGGGACAATACACCGGGGAGCTGTTTTTT
CASSTGQYTGELFF
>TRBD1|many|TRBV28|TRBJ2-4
TGTGCCAGCAGTCCCCCCGGGACAGGGGGGGGCATTCAGTACTTC
CASSPPGTGGGIQYF
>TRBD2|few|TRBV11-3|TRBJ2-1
TGTGCCAGCAGCTTGACTAGCGTAACATACAATGAGCAGTTCTTC
CASSLTSVTYNEQFF
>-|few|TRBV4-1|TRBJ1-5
TGCGCCAGCAGCCAAGATCCGGCCGTACAGCCCCAGCATTTT
CASSQDPAVQPQHF
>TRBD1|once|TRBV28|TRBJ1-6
TGTGCCAGCGGGTCCGGACAGGGTGATTCACCCCTCCACTTT
CASGSGQGDSPLHF
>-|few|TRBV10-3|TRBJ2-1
TGTGCCATCAGTGAGATTCAGAGGAATGAGCAGTTCTTC
CAISEIQRNEQFF
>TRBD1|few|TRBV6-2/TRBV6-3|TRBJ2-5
TGTGCCAGCAGTTACACCGGGACAGGGGGATATCAAGAGACCCAGTACTTC
CASSYTGTGGYQETQYF
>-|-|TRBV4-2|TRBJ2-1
TGTGCCAGCAGCCAAGGGGGTTCAAACTCCTACAATGAGCAGTTCTTC
CASSQGGSNSYNEQFF
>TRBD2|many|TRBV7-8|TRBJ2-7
TGTGCCAGCAGCTTGAGCGGGAGGGTATACGAGCAGTACTTC
CASSLSGRVYEQYF
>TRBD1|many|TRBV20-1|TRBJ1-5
TGCAGTGGAACAGGGGGCTCTGGCCAGCCCCAGCATTTT
CSGTGGSGQPQHF
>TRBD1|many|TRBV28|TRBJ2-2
TGTGCCAGCAGAGGAATGGACAGGGTGGGCACCGGGGAGCTGTTTTTT
CASRGMDRVGTGELFF
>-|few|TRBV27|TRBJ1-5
TGTGCCAGCAGTTCCCTTTCTTGGGGGAGCAATCAGCCCCAGCATTTT
CASSSLSWGSNQPQHF
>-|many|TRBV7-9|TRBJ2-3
TGTGCCAGCAATAGGGCGGAGAGCACAGATACGCAGTATTTT
CASNRAESTDTQYF
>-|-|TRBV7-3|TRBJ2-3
TGTGCCAGCAGCTTAGTCGGGAGCACGATAGCGGGCACAGATACGCAGTATTTT
CASSLVGSTIAGTDTQYF
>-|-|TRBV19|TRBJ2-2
TGTGCCAGCGCACAGGACTCTTCAGACGGGGAGCTGTTTTTT
CASAQDSSDGELFF
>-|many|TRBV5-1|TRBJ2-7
TGCGCCAGCAGCCCCACCGACAGCTACGAGCAGTACTTC
CASSPTDSYEQYF